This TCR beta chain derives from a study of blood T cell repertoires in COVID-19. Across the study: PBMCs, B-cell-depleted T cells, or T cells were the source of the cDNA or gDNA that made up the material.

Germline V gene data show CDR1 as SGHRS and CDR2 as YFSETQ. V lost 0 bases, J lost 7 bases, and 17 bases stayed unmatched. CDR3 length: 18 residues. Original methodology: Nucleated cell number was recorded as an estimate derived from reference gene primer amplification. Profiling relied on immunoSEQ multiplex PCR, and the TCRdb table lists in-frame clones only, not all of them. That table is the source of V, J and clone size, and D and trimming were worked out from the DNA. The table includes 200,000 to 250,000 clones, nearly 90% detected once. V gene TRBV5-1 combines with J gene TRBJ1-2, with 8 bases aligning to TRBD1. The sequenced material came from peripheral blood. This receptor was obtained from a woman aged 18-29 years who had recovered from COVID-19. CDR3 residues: CASSLGGQGASLSRGYTF. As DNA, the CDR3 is TGCGCCAGCAGCTTGGGAGGGCAGGGGGCAAGTTTGTCTCGTGGCTACACCTTC.